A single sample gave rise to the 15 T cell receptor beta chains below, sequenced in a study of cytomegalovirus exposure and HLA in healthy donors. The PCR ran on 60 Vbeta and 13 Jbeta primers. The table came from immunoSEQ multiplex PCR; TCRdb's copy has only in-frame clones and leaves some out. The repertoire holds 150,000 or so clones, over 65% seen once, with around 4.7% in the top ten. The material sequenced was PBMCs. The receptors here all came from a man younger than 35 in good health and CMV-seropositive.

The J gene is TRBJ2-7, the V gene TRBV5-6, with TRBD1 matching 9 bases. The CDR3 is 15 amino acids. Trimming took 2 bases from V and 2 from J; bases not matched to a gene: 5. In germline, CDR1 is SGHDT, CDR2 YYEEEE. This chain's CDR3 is CASSFRDRATYEQYF. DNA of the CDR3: TGTGCCAGCAGCTTCCGGGACAGGGCCACCTACGAGCAGTACTTC.

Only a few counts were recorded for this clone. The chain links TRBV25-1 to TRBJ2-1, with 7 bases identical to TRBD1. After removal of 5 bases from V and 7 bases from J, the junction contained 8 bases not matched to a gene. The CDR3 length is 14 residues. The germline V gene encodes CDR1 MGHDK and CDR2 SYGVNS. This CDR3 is CASSWTGERNEQFF. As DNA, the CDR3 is TGTGCCAGCAGTTGGACAGGTGAACGGAATGAGCAGTTCTTC.

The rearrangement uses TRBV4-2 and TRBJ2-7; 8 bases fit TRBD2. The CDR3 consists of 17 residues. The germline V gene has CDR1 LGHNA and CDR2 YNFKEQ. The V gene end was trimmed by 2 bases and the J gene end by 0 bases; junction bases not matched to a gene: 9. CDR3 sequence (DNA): TGTGCCAGCAGCCAACTTGGGGGGCGGGGGGACTCCTACGAGCAGTACTTC. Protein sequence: CASSQLGGRGDSYEQYF.

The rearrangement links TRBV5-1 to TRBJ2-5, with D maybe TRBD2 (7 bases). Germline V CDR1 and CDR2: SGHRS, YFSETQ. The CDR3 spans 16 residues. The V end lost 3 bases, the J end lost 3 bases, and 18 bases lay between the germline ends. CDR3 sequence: CASSSGGGGIKETQYF. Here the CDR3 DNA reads TGCGCCAGCAGCTCGGGAGGAGGGGGGATCAAAGAGACCCAGTACTTC.

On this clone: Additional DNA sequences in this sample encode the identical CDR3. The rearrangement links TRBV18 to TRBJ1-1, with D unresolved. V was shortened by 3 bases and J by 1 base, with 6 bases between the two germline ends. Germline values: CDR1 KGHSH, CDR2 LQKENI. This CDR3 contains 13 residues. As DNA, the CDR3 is TGTGCCAGCTCACCCACCGGGAACACTGAAGCTTTCTTT. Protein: CASSPTGNTEAFF.

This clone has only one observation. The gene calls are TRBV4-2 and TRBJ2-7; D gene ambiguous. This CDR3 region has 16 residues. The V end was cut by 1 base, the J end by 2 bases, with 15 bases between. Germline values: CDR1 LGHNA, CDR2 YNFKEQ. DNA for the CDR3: TGTGCCAGCAGCCAAGGGTCTACAGTCGAAGCCTACGAGCAGTACTTC. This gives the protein CASSQGSTVEAYEQYF.

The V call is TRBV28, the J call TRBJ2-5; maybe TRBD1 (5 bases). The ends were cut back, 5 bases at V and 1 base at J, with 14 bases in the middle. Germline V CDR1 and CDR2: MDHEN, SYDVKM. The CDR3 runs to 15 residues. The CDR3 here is CASSQRGGFQETQYF. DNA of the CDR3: TGTGCCAGCAGTCAAAGGGGTGGTTTCCAAGAGACCCAGTACTTC. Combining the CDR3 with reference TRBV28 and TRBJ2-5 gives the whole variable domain DVKVTQSSRYLVKRTGEKVFLECVQDMDHENMFWYRQDPGLGLRLIYFSYDVKMKEKGDIPEGYSVSREKKERFSLILESASTNQTSMYLCASSQRGGFQETQYFGPGTRLLVL.

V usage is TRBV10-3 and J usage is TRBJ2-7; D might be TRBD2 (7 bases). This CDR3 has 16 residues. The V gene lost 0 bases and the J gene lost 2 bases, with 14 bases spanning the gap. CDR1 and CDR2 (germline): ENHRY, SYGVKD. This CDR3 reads CAISESSLGGPYEQYF. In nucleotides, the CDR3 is TGTGCCATCAGTGAGTCCTCTTTGGGGGGGCCCTACGAGCAGTACTTC.

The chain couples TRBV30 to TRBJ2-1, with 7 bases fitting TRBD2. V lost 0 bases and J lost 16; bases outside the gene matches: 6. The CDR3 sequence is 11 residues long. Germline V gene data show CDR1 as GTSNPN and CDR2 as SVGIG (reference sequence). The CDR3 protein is CAWSVPGLVFF. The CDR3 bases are TGTGCCTGGAGTGTACCCGGACTAGTTTTCTTC.

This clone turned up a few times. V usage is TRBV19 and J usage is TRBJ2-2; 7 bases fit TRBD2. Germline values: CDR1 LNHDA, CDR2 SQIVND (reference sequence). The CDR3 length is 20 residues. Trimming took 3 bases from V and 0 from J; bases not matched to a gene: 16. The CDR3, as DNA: TGTGCCAGTAGTATCCCCTCAAAAAGCGGGATGGCGCCGAACACCGGGGAGCTGTTTTTT. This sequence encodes CASSIPSKSGMAPNTGELFF.

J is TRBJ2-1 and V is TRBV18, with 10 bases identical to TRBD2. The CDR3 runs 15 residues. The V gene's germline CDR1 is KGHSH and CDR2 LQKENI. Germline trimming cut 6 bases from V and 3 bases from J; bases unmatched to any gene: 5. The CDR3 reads CASSTAGGDYNEQFF. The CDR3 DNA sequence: TGTGCCAGCTCCACAGCGGGAGGGGACTACAATGAGCAGTTCTTC.

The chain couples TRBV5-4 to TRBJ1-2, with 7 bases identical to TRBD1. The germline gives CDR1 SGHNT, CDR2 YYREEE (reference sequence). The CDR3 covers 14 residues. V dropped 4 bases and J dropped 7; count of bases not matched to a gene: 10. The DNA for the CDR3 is TGTGCCAGCAGCGGGGGACAGCGGCGGGTTGGCTACACCTTC. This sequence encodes CASSGGQRRVGYTF.

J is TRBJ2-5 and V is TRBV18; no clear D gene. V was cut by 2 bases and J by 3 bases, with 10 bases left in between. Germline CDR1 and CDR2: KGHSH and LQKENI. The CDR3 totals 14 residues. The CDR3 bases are TGTGCCAGCTCACCAACCCGGTCGGAAGAGACCCAGTACTTC. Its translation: CASSPTRSEETQYF.

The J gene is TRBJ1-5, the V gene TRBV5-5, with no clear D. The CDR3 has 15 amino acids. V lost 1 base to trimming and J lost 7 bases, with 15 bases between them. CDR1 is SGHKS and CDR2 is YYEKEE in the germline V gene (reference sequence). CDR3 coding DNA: TGTGCCAGCAGCTTGCAACCGTTCTCGGGGCAGCCCCAGCATTTT. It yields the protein CASSLQPFSGQPQHF.

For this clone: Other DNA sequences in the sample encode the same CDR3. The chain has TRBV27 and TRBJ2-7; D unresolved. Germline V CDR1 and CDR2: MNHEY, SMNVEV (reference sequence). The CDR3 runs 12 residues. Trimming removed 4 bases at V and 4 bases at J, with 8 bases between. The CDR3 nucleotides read TGTGCCAGCAGTTCCCCTTATTACGAGCAGTACTTC. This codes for CASSSPYYEQYF.